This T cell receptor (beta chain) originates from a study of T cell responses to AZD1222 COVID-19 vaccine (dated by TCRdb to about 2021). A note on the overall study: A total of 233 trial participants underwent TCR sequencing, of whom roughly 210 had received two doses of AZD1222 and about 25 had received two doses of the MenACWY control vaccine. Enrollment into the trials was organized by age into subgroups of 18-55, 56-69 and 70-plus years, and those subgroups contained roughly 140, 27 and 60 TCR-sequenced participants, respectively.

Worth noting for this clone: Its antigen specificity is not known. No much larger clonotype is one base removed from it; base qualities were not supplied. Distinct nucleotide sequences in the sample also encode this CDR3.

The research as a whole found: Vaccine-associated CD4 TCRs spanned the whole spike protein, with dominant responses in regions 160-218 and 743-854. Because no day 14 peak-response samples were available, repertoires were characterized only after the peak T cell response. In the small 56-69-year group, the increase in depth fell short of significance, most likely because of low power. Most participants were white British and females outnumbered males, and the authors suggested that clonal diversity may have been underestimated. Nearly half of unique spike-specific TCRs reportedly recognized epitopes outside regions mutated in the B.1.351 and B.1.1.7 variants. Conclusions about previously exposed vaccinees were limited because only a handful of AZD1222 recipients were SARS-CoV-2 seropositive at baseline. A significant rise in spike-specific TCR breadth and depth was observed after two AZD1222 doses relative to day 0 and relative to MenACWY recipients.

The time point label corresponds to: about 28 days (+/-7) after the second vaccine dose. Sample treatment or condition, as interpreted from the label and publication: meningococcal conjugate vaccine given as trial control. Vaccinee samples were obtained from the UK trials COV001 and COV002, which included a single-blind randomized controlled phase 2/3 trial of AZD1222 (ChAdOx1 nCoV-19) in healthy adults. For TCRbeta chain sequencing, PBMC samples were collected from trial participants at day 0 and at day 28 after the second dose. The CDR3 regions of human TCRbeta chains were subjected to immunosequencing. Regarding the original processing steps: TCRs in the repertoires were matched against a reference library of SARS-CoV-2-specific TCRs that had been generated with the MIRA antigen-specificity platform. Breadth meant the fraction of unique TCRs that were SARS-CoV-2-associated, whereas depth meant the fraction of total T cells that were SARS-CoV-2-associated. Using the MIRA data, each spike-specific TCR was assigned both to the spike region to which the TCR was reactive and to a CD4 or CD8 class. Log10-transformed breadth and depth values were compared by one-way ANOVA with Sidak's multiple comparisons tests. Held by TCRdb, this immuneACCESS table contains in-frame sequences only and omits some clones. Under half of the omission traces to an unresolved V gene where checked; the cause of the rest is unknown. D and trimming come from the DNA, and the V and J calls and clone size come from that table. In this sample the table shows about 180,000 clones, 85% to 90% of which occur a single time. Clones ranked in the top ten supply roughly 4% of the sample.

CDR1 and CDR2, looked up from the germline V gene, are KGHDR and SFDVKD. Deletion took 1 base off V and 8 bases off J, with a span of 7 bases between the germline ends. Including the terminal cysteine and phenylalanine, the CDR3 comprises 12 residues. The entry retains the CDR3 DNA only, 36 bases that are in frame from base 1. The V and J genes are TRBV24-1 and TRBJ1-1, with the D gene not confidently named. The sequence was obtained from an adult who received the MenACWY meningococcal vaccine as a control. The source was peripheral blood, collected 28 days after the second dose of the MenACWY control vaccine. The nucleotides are TGTGCCACCAGTGATTTCCGCGGAGAAGCTTTCTTT. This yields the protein CATSDFRGEAFF.